This T cell receptor beta chain derives from a study of radiation and T cells in renal cell carcinoma. This CDR3 has 16 amino acids. Trimming stripped 4 bases from V and 4 bases from J, with 19 bases between. Germline V gives CDR1 LNHDA, CDR2 SQIVND (reference sequence). The method was immunoSEQ multiplex PCR; TCRdb's version includes in-frame clones alone and lacks a portion of them. In the table there are roughly 130,000 clones, 88% of which are singletons. Time point indicated: blood 2 weeks post-SBRT. Treatment reported: 15 Gy SBRT to primary tumor, nephrectomy 4 weeks later. This TCR came from a woman in her 70s with renal cell carcinoma. The rearrangement uses TRBV19 and TRBJ2-5; D gene ambiguous. Sequenced here: blood, sampled from a patient whose treatment included radiotherapy and nephrectomy. The CDR3 DNA is TGTGCCAGTAGTACCCCTTTTTCGGGTGTGAGAGAGACCCAGTACTTC. Translated, it gives CASSTPFSGVRETQYF.